The sequence of this T cell receptor beta chain was determined in a study of cytomegalovirus exposure and HLA in healthy donors. Broader study findings: Accurate prediction of HLA-A and HLA-B alleles (for most subjects) was reportedly achieved from TCR beta sequences.

Turning to this clone: As yet, its antigen is unknown.

Primers included in the PCR were 60 Vbeta and 13 Jbeta primers. The data were produced by immunoSEQ multiplex PCR, yet TCRdb's version contains in-frame clones alone and is incomplete. The sample holds approximately 190,000 clones, about 86% seen once. The germline gives CDR1 SGHDT, CDR2 YYEEEE. V shed 4 bases and J shed 4 bases, with 11 bases lying between them. This CDR3 is built from 14 residues. The chain employs TRBV5-6 and TRBJ1-4; D might be TRBD1 (5 bases). This TCR was sampled from a woman under 30 in good health and CMV-seropositive. Sequencing was carried out using PBMCs. The CDR3 sequence: CASSPGHRNEKLFF. Here the CDR3 DNA reads TGTGCCAGCAGCCCCGGACACCGTAATGAAAAACTGTTTTTT.